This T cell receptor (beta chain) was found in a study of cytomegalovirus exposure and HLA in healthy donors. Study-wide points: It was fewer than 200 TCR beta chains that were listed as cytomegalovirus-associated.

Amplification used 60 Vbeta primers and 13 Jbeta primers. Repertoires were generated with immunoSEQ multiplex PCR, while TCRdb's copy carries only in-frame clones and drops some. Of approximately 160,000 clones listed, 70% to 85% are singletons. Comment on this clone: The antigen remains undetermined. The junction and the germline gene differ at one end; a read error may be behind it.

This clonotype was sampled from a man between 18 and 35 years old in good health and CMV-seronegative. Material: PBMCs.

CDR3 region: CASSLPYTGELFF. The CDR3 DNA follows: TGTGCCAGCAGTCTTCCGTACACGGGGGAGCTGTTTTTT. The chain carries TRBV6-5 and TRBJ2-2; D is ambiguous. From germline, CDR1 is MNHEY and CDR2 SVGAGI. The CDR3 length is 13 residues.